These 2 T cell receptor beta chains were all obtained from the same sample, sequenced in a study of OX40 agonist ivuxolimab in advanced cancers. This table comes from immunoSEQ multiplex PCR, and its TCRdb copy is limited to in-frame clones, with some not included. The profile shows roughly 18,000 clones, more than 75% of them singletons. Sample: CD4+ or CD8+ T cells sorted from blood, taken in a trial of the OX40 agonist ivuxolimab. These receptors were obtained from an adult with an advanced solid tumor such as melanoma, head and neck, liver or kidney cancer.

The J gene is TRBJ2-7, the V gene TRBV7-9; the D call may be TRBD1 or TRBD2 (5 bases each). The ends were cut back, 7 bases at V and 7 bases at J, with 11 bases in the middle. The CDR3 is made up of 11 amino acids. From germline, CDR1 is SEHNR and CDR2 FQNEAQ (reference sequence). The CDR3, as DNA: TGTGCCAGCACAGGTGGGGGAGAGCAGTACTTC. It encodes CASTGGGEQYF.

The V gene is TRBV11-2, the J gene TRBJ2-7; D may match TRBD1 or TRBD2 (5 bases each). Germline V lookup: CDR1 SGHAT, CDR2 FQNNGV. V was pared by 5 bases and J by 3 bases, with 14 bases between. The CDR3 is made up of 14 amino acids. CDR3 bases: TGTGCCAGCAGCATGGGGACCGTGGGCTACGAGCAGTACTTC. This sequence encodes CASSMGTVGYEQYF.